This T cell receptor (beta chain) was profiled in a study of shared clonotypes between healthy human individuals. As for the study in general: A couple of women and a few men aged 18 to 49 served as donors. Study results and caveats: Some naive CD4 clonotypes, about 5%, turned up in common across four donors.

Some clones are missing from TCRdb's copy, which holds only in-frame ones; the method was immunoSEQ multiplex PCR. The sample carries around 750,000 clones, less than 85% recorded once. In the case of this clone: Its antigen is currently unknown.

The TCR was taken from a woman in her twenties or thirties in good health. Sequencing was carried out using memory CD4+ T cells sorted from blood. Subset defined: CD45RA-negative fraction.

The CDR3 nucleotides read TGTGCCAGCAGTGAAGCGCTTGGCTTTCAGTCCATGGCACCCCAGCATTTT. Translation gives CASSEALGFQSMAPQHF. V gene TRBV2 combines with J gene TRBJ1-5; D unresolved. The V and J ends lost 0 bases and 10 bases respectively, with 22 bases between them. CDR3 length equals 17 residues. Germline lookup yields CDR1 SNHLY and CDR2 FYNNEI.